The T cell receptor (beta chain) described here comes from a study of T-cell memory formation after mild COVID-19 (dated by TCRdb to the early 2020s). About the full investigation: TCR sequence clusters from the two donors were largely donor specific. Longitudinal TCRalpha and TCRbeta repertoire sequencing tracked T-cell clones expanding and contracting after mild COVID-19 in two donors. The cohort was made up of two young adult volunteers, one female and one male, who were previously healthy.

To note about this clonotype: The antigen this receptor binds is unknown. The sample holds no much larger clone one base away, and base qualities are not on file.

Sequencing was carried out with an Illumina NovaSeq 6000. cDNA libraries for TCRalpha and TCRbeta were prepared by 5'RACE using constant-segment primers, with sample barcodes and unique molecular identifiers added. RNA was extracted from every sample with Trizol reagent. Libraries were amplified in two PCR steps, with a second sample barcode and Illumina TruSeq adapters added in the second step. Sequencing of the libraries was done on an Illumina NovaSeq, producing 2 x 150 bp paired-end reads. The original methods were these. The reads were demultiplexed and collapsed into UMI-guided consensus sequences using migec v1.2.7. Using mixcr v2.1.11, UMI consensuses were aligned to TRA and TRB V and J templates and then assembled into clonotypes. Clonotypes were classified as expanded or contracted when called significant by both edgeR and NoisET, with noise models trained on biological replicates. For edgeR calls, the thresholds were a false discovery rate-adjusted p below 0.01 and a log2 fold-change of 1. PCA with hierarchical clustering of max-normalized trajectories of the 1000 most abundant clonotypes was used as exploratory dynamics analysis. Separately sequenced CD4+ and CD8+ repertoires were used to assign a CD4 or CD8 phenotype to each responding clone. The public reads were reprocessed in TCRdb via fastp at Q25 and MiXCR, keeping in-frame beta chains. Rows merge per CDR3 protein into single entries with the most common DNA and genes. V and J calls and clone size were set by TCRdb, not the authors. The sample yields under 550,000 distinct CDR3 sequences; 18% were counted once. Over 9% of the sample is taken by the ten largest.

What the research found in general, with its limitations: SARS-CoV-2 specificity of the second-wave clones peaking on day 37 was not confirmed. From day 15 to 85, contracting clones showed balanced CD4/CD8 phenotypes, whereas a second wave of clones that expanded from day 15 to 37 leaned towards CD4+. The study covered only a couple of mild cases, and larger cohorts including severe cases with pre-infection samples were considered necessary. Some responding clones were detected in pre-infection memory, which suggested that pre-existing cross-reactive memory T cells had joined the SARS-CoV-2 response. Contracting CD4+ clones appeared mostly in the CM and EM memory subsets, whereas CD8+ clones were enriched in EMRA.

Per the germline V gene, MNHNS is the CDR1 and SASEGT is the CDR2. Trimming takes 2 bases from V and 7 bases from J, and the germline ends sit 18 bases apart. The CDR3, cysteine through phenylalanine, is 16 amino acids long. This entry keeps only the CDR3 DNA: 48 bases, framed from base 1. Ficoll-Paque density gradient centrifugation was the method used to isolate PBMCs. Rearrangement joined TRBV6-1 to TRBJ1-5, and perhaps TRBD1 as D gene, on 6 matching bases. The origin of this receptor is an adult woman who had mild COVID-19 (a few samples of this study predate the infection). The sample titles of this study are shuffled in the database, so cell type and time point are left out; the donor was told from shared clones. The sequenced material came from PBMCs or a T cell subset sorted from them (not recorded which). The base sequence is TGTGCCAGCAGTGAACGTCGAGGGGGGGCAGGGCAGCCCCAGCATTTT. It encodes CASSERRGGAGQPQHF.